These T cell receptor beta chains were read from a single sample in a study of T cells in Graves' hyperthyroidism and ophthalmopathy. TCRdb reanalysed the multiplex PCR reads using MiXCR and keeps one entry per CDR3 protein. This repertoire shows roughly 240,000 distinct CDR3 sequences, 24% found once; its top ten account for about a third. Sequences were obtained from blood. Receptors originate from a woman aged 40 to 50 with Graves' ophthalmopathy. Both conserved end residues are part of each CDR3. D genes are given only for firm matches. Clone size is shown for a subset of rows, as once, few, many or a class of expanded clone.

clone size: many
D gene: NA
J gene: TRBJ2-5
V gene: TRBV27
CDR3 length: 13
CDR3 protein: CASSPWGGETQYF
CDR3 DNA: TGTGCCAGCAGCCCATGGGGTGGGGAGACCCAGTACTTC

clone size: NA
D gene: TRBD1
J gene: TRBJ2-5
V gene: TRBV6-2/TRBV6-3
CDR3 length: 15
CDR3 protein: CATFAPGQGVETQYF
CDR3 DNA: TGTGCCACCTTCGCCCCGGGACAGGGGGTCGAGACCCAGTACTTC

clone size: many
D gene: NA
J gene: TRBJ2-7
V gene: TRBV13
CDR3 length: 14
CDR3 protein: CASSPPRARYEQYF
CDR3 DNA: TGTGCCAGCAGCCCTCCGAGGGCCCGCTACGAGCAGTACTTC

clone size: NA
D gene: TRBD1
J gene: TRBJ1-1
V gene: TRBV24-1
CDR3 length: 17
CDR3 protein: CATSDQGTGDTNTEAFF
CDR3 DNA: TGTGCCACCAGTGACCAGGGGACAGGGGATACAAACACTGAAGCTTTCTTT

clone size: many
D gene: TRBD2
J gene: TRBJ2-7
V gene: TRBV30
CDR3 length: 15
CDR3 protein: CAWSPGLAGAWEQYF
CDR3 DNA: TGTGCCTGGAGTCCAGGCCTAGCGGGGGCCTGGGAGCAGTACTTC

clone size: NA
D gene: TRBD1
J gene: TRBJ2-7
V gene: TRBV6-1
CDR3 length: 13
CDR3 protein: CASRGQGFYEQYF
CDR3 DNA: TGTGCCAGTAGGGGACAGGGATTCTACGAGCAGTACTTC

clone size: many
D gene: NA
J gene: TRBJ2-7
V gene: TRBV19
CDR3 length: 15
CDR3 protein: CASSGSGTPSYEQYF
CDR3 DNA: TGTGCCAGTAGTGGATCCGGGACACCCTCCTACGAGCAGTACTTC

clone size: NA
D gene: NA
J gene: TRBJ2-7
V gene: TRBV11-2
CDR3 length: 14
CDR3 protein: CASSLDRLDYEQYF
CDR3 DNA: TGTGCCAGCAGCTTAGATCGACTAGACTACGAGCAGTACTTC

clone size: many
D gene: NA
J gene: TRBJ2-7
V gene: TRBV25-1
CDR3 length: 16
CDR3 protein: CASSSNWGDIHYEQYF
CDR3 DNA: TGTGCCAGCAGTTCTAACTGGGGGGACATTCACTACGAGCAGTACTTC

clone size: many
D gene: NA
J gene: TRBJ2-6
V gene: TRBV20-1
CDR3 length: 15
CDR3 protein: CSARGSPTGANVLTF
CDR3 DNA: TGCAGTGCTAGAGGGTCCCCGACAGGGGCCAACGTCCTGACTTTC

clone size: NA
D gene: NA
J gene: TRBJ2-5
V gene: TRBV6-1
CDR3 length: 15
CDR3 protein: CASRSQGGTLETQYF
CDR3 DNA: TGTGCCAGCAGATCTCAGGGGGGGACGTTGGAGACCCAGTACTTC

clone size: many
D gene: NA
J gene: TRBJ2-1
V gene: TRBV24-1
CDR3 length: 13
CDR3 protein: CAIEGGRADEQFF
CDR3 DNA: TGTGCCATCGAGGGGGGGAGGGCCGATGAGCAGTTCTTC

clone size: NA
D gene: NA
J gene: TRBJ2-2
V gene: TRBV2
CDR3 length: 15
CDR3 protein: CASRGNTGNPGELFF
CDR3 DNA: TGTGCCAGCAGGGGTAATACAGGGAACCCCGGGGAGCTGTTTTTT

clone size: NA
D gene: NA
J gene: TRBJ1-1
V gene: TRBV11-1
CDR3 length: 20
CDR3 protein: CASSLALRGGPRLLNTEAFF
CDR3 DNA: TGTGCCAGCAGCTTAGCCCTGCGTGGGGGGCCGCGGTTACTAAACACTGAAGCTTTCTTT

clone size: many
D gene: TRBD2
J gene: TRBJ2-7
V gene: TRBV7-3
CDR3 length: 15
CDR3 protein: CASSAAGTSDNEQYF
CDR3 DNA: TGTGCCAGCAGCGCAGCCGGGACTAGCGACAACGAGCAGTACTTC

clone size: NA
D gene: NA
J gene: TRBJ1-5
V gene: TRBV7-2
CDR3 length: 12
CDR3 protein: CASSPPFGPQHF
CDR3 DNA: TGTGCCAGCAGCCCCCCTTTTGGGCCCCAGCATTTT

clone size: NA
D gene: NA
J gene: TRBJ2-7
V gene: TRBV3-1
CDR3 length: 16
CDR3 protein: CASSQAAQGTVYEQYF
CDR3 DNA: TGTGCCAGCAGCCAAGCGGCTCAGGGGACCGTTTACGAGCAGTACTTC

clone size: NA
D gene: NA
J gene: TRBJ1-5
V gene: TRBV28
CDR3 length: 16
CDR3 protein: CASRYLTGTSGQPQHF
CDR3 DNA: TGTGCCAGCAGGTACCTTACCGGGACCTCGGGTCAGCCCCAGCATTTT

clone size: NA
D gene: NA
J gene: TRBJ1-1
V gene: TRBV6-1
CDR3 length: 13
CDR3 protein: CAADIVGGTEAFF
CDR3 DNA: TGTGCCGCGGACATAGTAGGGGGCACTGAAGCTTTCTTT

clone size: many
D gene: NA
J gene: TRBJ1-2
V gene: TRBV6-5
CDR3 length: 13
CDR3 protein: CASTRTGSYGYTF
CDR3 DNA: TGTGCCAGCACCAGAACGGGGAGCTATGGCTACACCTTC

clone size: many
D gene: NA
J gene: TRBJ1-1
V gene: TRBV30
CDR3 length: 11
CDR3 protein: CAWREWTEAFF
CDR3 DNA: TGTGCCTGGAGGGAGTGGACTGAAGCTTTCTTT

clone size: NA
D gene: NA
J gene: TRBJ1-2
V gene: TRBV7-2
CDR3 length: 14
CDR3 protein: CASSLGGLSYGYTF
CDR3 DNA: TGTGCCAGCAGCTTAGGGGGGTTGAGCTATGGCTACACCTTC

clone size: many
D gene: TRBD1
J gene: TRBJ1-2
V gene: TRBV7-8
CDR3 length: 15
CDR3 protein: CASSMTGTGIYGYTF
CDR3 DNA: TGTGCCAGCAGCATGACCGGGACAGGGATATATGGCTACACCTTC

clone size: many
D gene: NA
J gene: TRBJ2-5
V gene: TRBV28
CDR3 length: 14
CDR3 protein: CASSPSWTEETQYF
CDR3 DNA: TGTGCCAGCAGCCCTTCTTGGACGGAAGAGACCCAGTACTTC

clone size: NA
D gene: TRBD1
J gene: TRBJ1-2
V gene: TRBV3-1
CDR3 length: 15
CDR3 protein: CASSPQGAINYGYTF
CDR3 DNA: TGTGCCAGCAGCCCACAGGGGGCGATAAACTATGGCTACACCTTC

clone size: many
D gene: TRBD1
J gene: TRBJ2-7
V gene: TRBV7-9
CDR3 length: 16
CDR3 protein: CASSLGEDRPNYEQYF
CDR3 DNA: TGTGCCAGCAGCTTAGGAGAGGACAGGCCCAACTACGAGCAGTACTTC

clone size: once
D gene: TRBD1
J gene: TRBJ1-1
V gene: TRBV12-3/TRBV12-4
CDR3 length: 12
CDR3 protein: CASSPDREEAFF
CDR3 DNA: TGTGCCAGCAGCCCCGACAGGGAGGAAGCTTTCTTT

clone size: few
D gene: TRBD1
J gene: TRBJ2-7
V gene: TRBV12-3/TRBV12-4
CDR3 length: 14
CDR3 protein: CASKRTGGGYEQYF
CDR3 DNA: TGTGCCAGCAAACGGACAGGGGGCGGATACGAGCAGTACTTC

clone size: many
D gene: TRBD1
J gene: TRBJ1-2
V gene: TRBV29-1
CDR3 length: 11
CDR3 protein: CSASTGLGYTF
CDR3 DNA: TGCAGCGCCTCGACAGGGCTTGGCTACACCTTC

clone size: many
D gene: NA
J gene: TRBJ1-2
V gene: TRBV10-3
CDR3 length: 16
CDR3 protein: CAISESIGEIRYGYTF
CDR3 DNA: TGTGCCATCAGTGAGTCTATTGGGGAGATCCGCTATGGCTACACCTTC

clone size: few
D gene: TRBD2
J gene: TRBJ2-5
V gene: TRBV4-1
CDR3 length: 14
CDR3 protein: CASSQGRGGETQYF
CDR3 DNA: TGCGCCAGCAGCCAAGGGCGGGGGGGAGAGACCCAGTACTTC

clone size: once
D gene: TRBD1
J gene: TRBJ2-7
V gene: TRBV3-1
CDR3 length: 14
CDR3 protein: CASSQGTGASGQYF
CDR3 DNA: TGTGCCAGCAGCCAAGGGACAGGGGCGTCCGGGCAGTACTTC

clone size: many
D gene: NA
J gene: TRBJ1-4
V gene: TRBV15
CDR3 length: 19
CDR3 protein: CATSRDSLGAGVTNEKLFF
CDR3 DNA: TGTGCCACCAGCAGAGACAGCTTAGGGGCGGGGGTAACTAATGAAAAACTGTTTTTT

clone size: many
D gene: NA
J gene: TRBJ2-2
V gene: TRBV28
CDR3 length: 13
CDR3 protein: CASSLVMAGELFF
CDR3 DNA: TGTGCCAGCAGTCTCGTCATGGCCGGGGAGCTGTTTTTT

clone size: NA
D gene: NA
J gene: TRBJ2-7
V gene: TRBV19
CDR3 length: 13
CDR3 protein: CASSIGRDYEQYF
CDR3 DNA: TGTGCCAGTAGTATAGGCAGGGACTACGAGCAGTACTTC

clone size: many
D gene: NA
J gene: TRBJ2-7
V gene: TRBV30
CDR3 length: 12
CDR3 protein: CAWGQGTYEQYF
CDR3 DNA: TGTGCCTGGGGGCAGGGGACCTACGAGCAGTACTTC

clone size: many
D gene: NA
J gene: TRBJ2-7
V gene: TRBV10-3
CDR3 length: 15
CDR3 protein: CAISALEQGGYEQYF
CDR3 DNA: TGTGCCATCAGTGCCTTGGAACAGGGAGGCTACGAGCAGTACTTC

clone size: NA
D gene: NA
J gene: TRBJ2-7
V gene: TRBV6-4
CDR3 length: 15
CDR3 protein: CASSESGGFSYEQYF
CDR3 DNA: TGTGCCAGCAGTGAATCGGGTGGGTTCTCCTACGAGCAGTACTTC

clone size: few
D gene: TRBD2
J gene: TRBJ2-7
V gene: TRBV11-2
CDR3 length: 19
CDR3 protein: CASSFGVRGTSGNTYEQYF
CDR3 DNA: TGTGCCAGCAGCTTCGGTGTTCGGGGGACTAGCGGGAACACCTACGAGCAGTACTTC

clone size: NA
D gene: TRBD1
J gene: TRBJ2-5
V gene: TRBV12-5
CDR3 length: 15
CDR3 protein: CASGSGTGGRETQYF
CDR3 DNA: TGTGCTAGTGGCTCCGGGACAGGGGGTCGGGAGACCCAGTACTTC

clone size: few
D gene: NA
J gene: TRBJ1-1
V gene: TRBV6-1
CDR3 length: 15
CDR3 protein: CASRDPGRLNTEAFF
CDR3 DNA: TGTGCCAGCAGGGATCCGGGACGGCTGAACACTGAAGCTTTCTTT

clone size: many
D gene: NA
J gene: TRBJ2-5
V gene: TRBV28
CDR3 length: 14
CDR3 protein: CASSPDLGAGTQYF
CDR3 DNA: TGTGCCAGCAGTCCCGATTTGGGGGCTGGGACCCAGTACTTC

clone size: many
D gene: NA
J gene: TRBJ2-5
V gene: TRBV15
CDR3 length: 15
CDR3 protein: CATSRDRGGTETQYF
CDR3 DNA: TGTGCCACCAGCAGAGATCGTGGGGGTACAGAGACCCAGTACTTC

clone size: many
D gene: TRBD2
J gene: TRBJ2-5
V gene: TRBV15
CDR3 length: 16
CDR3 protein: CATSPRGGARKETQYF
CDR3 DNA: TGTGCCACCAGCCCCCGGGGGGGAGCAAGGAAAGAGACCCAGTACTTC

clone size: NA
D gene: TRBD2
J gene: TRBJ2-5
V gene: TRBV20-1
CDR3 length: 16
CDR3 protein: CSARFPSGKSGETQYF
CDR3 DNA: TGCAGTGCTAGATTCCCTAGCGGGAAGAGTGGGGAGACCCAGTACTTC

clone size: many
D gene: NA
J gene: TRBJ2-5
V gene: TRBV7-9
CDR3 length: 14
CDR3 protein: CASSLPDNQETQYF
CDR3 DNA: TGTGCCAGCAGCTTACCGGACAACCAAGAGACCCAGTACTTC

clone size: few
D gene: NA
J gene: TRBJ2-6
V gene: TRBV28
CDR3 length: 19
CDR3 protein: CASSTTRDARSPGANVLTF
CDR3 DNA: TGTGCCAGCAGCACCACTCGGGACGCACGTTCCCCTGGGGCCAACGTCCTGACTTTC

clone size: many
D gene: NA
J gene: TRBJ2-7
V gene: TRBV3-1
CDR3 length: 13
CDR3 protein: CASSQDNKGEQYF
CDR3 DNA: TGTGCCAGCAGCCAAGATAATAAGGGCGAGCAGTACTTC

clone size: many
D gene: TRBD1
J gene: TRBJ1-2
V gene: TRBV6-1
CDR3 length: 12
CDR3 protein: CASSRTGGRYTF
CDR3 DNA: TGTGCCAGCAGCAGGACAGGGGGCCGCTACACCTTC

clone size: many
D gene: NA
J gene: TRBJ2-5
V gene: TRBV11-2
CDR3 length: 15
CDR3 protein: CASSLGGASAPVTYF
CDR3 DNA: TGTGCCAGCAGCTTAGGCGGGGCTTCTGCCCCGGTAACATACTTC

clone size: NA
D gene: TRBD1
J gene: TRBJ1-6
V gene: TRBV28
CDR3 length: 13
CDR3 protein: CASSQPERQGIHF
CDR3 DNA: TGTGCCAGCAGCCAACCGGAAAGACAGGGGATCCACTTT

clone size: NA
D gene: NA
J gene: TRBJ2-7
V gene: TRBV6-2/TRBV6-3
CDR3 length: 18
CDR3 protein: CASSYTLPSGSDSYEQYF
CDR3 DNA: TGTGCCAGCAGTTACACCCTCCCCTCGGGTTCCGACTCCTACGAGCAGTACTTC

clone size: NA
D gene: NA
J gene: TRBJ2-5
V gene: TRBV20-1
CDR3 length: 15
CDR3 protein: CSATPRTRGVETQYF
CDR3 DNA: TGCAGTGCTACCCCGCGGACCAGGGGTGTCGAGACCCAGTACTTC

clone size: many
D gene: NA
J gene: TRBJ2-2
V gene: TRBV6-2/TRBV6-3
CDR3 length: 18
CDR3 protein: CASRRDSGSNPNTGELFF
CDR3 DNA: TGTGCCAGCCGCCGGGACAGCGGGAGTAACCCGAACACCGGGGAGCTGTTTTTT

clone size: many
D gene: NA
J gene: TRBJ2-5
V gene: TRBV12-3/TRBV12-4
CDR3 length: 15
CDR3 protein: CASSLPSQTQETQYF
CDR3 DNA: TGTGCCAGCAGTTTACCCAGTCAAACTCAAGAGACCCAGTACTTC

clone size: few
D gene: NA
J gene: TRBJ2-2
V gene: TRBV20-1
CDR3 length: 13
CDR3 protein: CSARDGGTGELFF
CDR3 DNA: TGCAGTGCAAGGGACGGTGGCACCGGGGAGCTGTTTTTT

clone size: NA
D gene: NA
J gene: TRBJ1-1
V gene: TRBV12-3/TRBV12-4
CDR3 length: 16
CDR3 protein: CASSREMPRLNTEAFF
CDR3 DNA: TGTGCCAGCAGCCGCGAGATGCCCCGTTTGAACACTGAAGCTTTCTTT